The text below deals with one T cell receptor (beta chain). The source of the sample is a study of control samples from healthy donors and cancer patients. CDR3 size: 16 residues. V was shortened by 4 bases and J by 6 bases, with 17 bases between the two germline ends. Germline CDR1 reads SGHRS; CDR2 reads YFSETQ. The table came from immunoSEQ multiplex PCR; TCRdb's copy has only in-frame clones and leaves some out. This table holds fewer than 250,000 clones, approximately 90% found once. V and J are TRBV5-1 and TRBJ1-6; D is uncertain. Sequences were obtained from blood. The TCR sequence derives from a man younger than 45 in good health. The CDR3 region is CASSPASRTTNSPLHF. The CDR3 DNA sequence: TGCGCCAGCAGCCCGGCCTCCAGGACCACTAATTCACCCCTCCACTTT.